A single sample gave rise to the 10 T cell receptor beta chains below, sequenced in a study of T cell responses to AZD1222 COVID-19 vaccine (dated by TCRdb to the early 2020s). The time point label of this sample denotes: baseline before first vaccination. According to the study, the label for this sample's treatment or condition signals: meningococcal conjugate vaccine given as trial control. Libraries came from the immunoSEQ multiplex PCR assay. TCRdb re-hosts the immuneACCESS table, in-frame sequences only. Its copies lack some clones; in the studies checked, an unresolved V gene accounts for under half of them, and the cause for the rest is not known. The sample table contains about 110,000 clones; only one count was recorded for approximately 91% of them. Jointly, the top ten make up about 13% of the sample. Here the sequenced sample was peripheral blood, taken on day 0 of MenACWY control vaccination. All receptors come from an adult in good health.

About this clone: The sample contains more than one DNA sequence encoding this CDR3. The genes are TRBV7-9 and TRBJ1-2; 7 bases match TRBD1. This CDR3 comprises 14 residues. Germline V gene data show CDR1 as SEHNR and CDR2 as FQNEAQ (reference sequence). V shed 1 base, J shed 4 bases, and the junction held 3 bases outside the gene matches. The CDR3 DNA sequence: TGTGCCAGCAGCTTAGAGGGGGCTGGCTATGGCTACACCTTC. Amino acid sequence: CASSLEGAGYGYTF.

V usage is TRBV29-1 and J usage is TRBJ1-1; weak D call: TRBD1 (6 bases). V lost 3 bases and J lost 4, with 12 bases in between. This CDR3 has 13 residues. Per germline, CDR1 SQVTM and CDR2 ANQGSEA. The CDR3 sequence is CSVDVGGGTEAFF. In DNA, the CDR3 is TGCAGCGTTGACGTGGGGGGCGGCACTGAAGCTTTCTTT. The full variable domain, with the rest looked up from reference TRBV29-1 and TRBJ1-1, is SAVISQKPSRDICQRGTSLTIQCQVDSQVTMMFWYRQQPGQSLTLIATANQGSEATYESGFVIDKFPISRPNLTFSTLTVSNMSPEDSSIYLCSVDVGGGTEAFFGQGTRLTVV.

V is TRBV9 and J is TRBJ2-7; the D gene is possibly TRBD2 (6 bases). The CDR3 spans 13 residues. V lost 5 bases and J lost 3, with 12 bases in between. Germline V gene lookup returns CDR1 SGDLS and CDR2 YYNGEE. In DNA, the CDR3 is TGTGCCAGCAGAAAGGACGGGAGCTACGAGCAGTACTTC. Translated, it gives CASRKDGSYEQYF.

A remark on this clone: Within the sample, other DNA sequences also encode this same CDR3. The chain carries TRBV6-2 or TRBV6-3 and TRBJ1-2; weak D call: TRBD1 (6 bases). CDR3 length: 15 residues. V dropped 4 bases and J dropped 1 base, with 13 bases sitting between them. From germline, CDR1 is MNHEY and CDR2 SVGEGT. This CDR3 is CASSSPTGINYGYTF. CDR3 in DNA: TGTGCCAGCAGTTCCCCCACAGGGATTAACTATGGCTACACCTTC.

This chain joins TRBV5-4 and TRBJ1-6; D uncertain. The CDR3 runs to 14 residues. The germline CDR1 and CDR2 sequences are SGHNT and YYREEE (reference sequence). V was clipped by 4 bases and J by 8 bases, with 13 bases between them. Written as DNA, the CDR3 is TGTGCCAGCAGCATTGTACATACAGATTCACCCCTCCACTTT. It codes for CASSIVHTDSPLHF.

The chain carries TRBV6-5 and TRBJ1-2; D is ambiguous. With 6 bases removed from V and 8 bases from J, the gap between germline ends came to 13 bases. The CDR3 totals 12 residues. Germline assignment: CDR1 MNHEY and CDR2 SVGAGI. The CDR3 DNA sequence: TGTGCCAGCAGCAACCCCGGAGGCGGCTACACCTTC. It yields the protein CASSNPGGGYTF.

This chain links TRBV7-8 with TRBJ1-5; no clear D gene. The CDR3 is 15 residues long. The V end was cut by 1 base, the J end by 3 bases, with 10 bases between. Germline lookup yields CDR1 SGHVS and CDR2 FQNEAQ. This CDR3 is CASSLGRTYNQPQHF. CDR3 nucleotides: TGTGCCAGCAGCTTAGGACGGACCTACAATCAGCCCCAGCATTTT.

This chain links TRBV18 with TRBJ2-7; 9 nucleotides align to TRBD2. Germline V gene data show CDR1 as KGHSH and CDR2 as LQKENI. The CDR3 totals 14 residues. The V and J ends lost 8 bases and 2 bases, in that order; junction bases with no gene match: 7. The CDR3 loop reads CASLGSGRPYEQYF. CDR3 sequence (DNA): TGTGCCAGCCTTGGCAGCGGGAGGCCCTACGAGCAGTACTTC.

This rearrangement joins TRBV24-1 to TRBJ2-2; D remains unclear. CDR3 size: 11 residues. Deletions cut 7 bases from V and 5 bases from J, with 4 bases between. Germline V gene sequence: CDR1 KGHDR, CDR2 SFDVKD. The CDR3: CATRQTGELFF. CDR3 sequence (DNA): TGTGCCACCAGACAAACCGGGGAGCTGTTTTTT.

Comments on this clone: Distinct nucleotide sequences in the sample also encode this CDR3. J is TRBJ1-1 and V is TRBV28; D is possibly TRBD1 (6 bases). Trimming pared 6 bases from V and 6 bases from J, leaving 20 bases between. Germline V gene sequence: CDR1 MDHEN, CDR2 SYDVKM. The CDR3 extends over 15 amino acids. The CDR3 reads CASSLGGEGMPEAFF. In nucleotides, the CDR3 is TGTGCCAGCAGCCTAGGGGGGGAGGGGATGCCTGAAGCTTTCTTT.